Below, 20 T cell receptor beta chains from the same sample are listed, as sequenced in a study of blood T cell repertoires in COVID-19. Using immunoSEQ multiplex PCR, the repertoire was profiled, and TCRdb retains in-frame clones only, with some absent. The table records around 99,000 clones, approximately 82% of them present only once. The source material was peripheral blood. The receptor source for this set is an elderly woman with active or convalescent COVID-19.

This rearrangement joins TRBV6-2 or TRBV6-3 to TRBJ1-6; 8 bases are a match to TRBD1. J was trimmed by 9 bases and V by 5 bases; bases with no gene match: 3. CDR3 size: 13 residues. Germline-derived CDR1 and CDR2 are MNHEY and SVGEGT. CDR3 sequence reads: CASSRTGLSPLHF. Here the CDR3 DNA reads TGTGCCAGCAGTCGGACAGGGCTTTCACCCCTCCACTTT.

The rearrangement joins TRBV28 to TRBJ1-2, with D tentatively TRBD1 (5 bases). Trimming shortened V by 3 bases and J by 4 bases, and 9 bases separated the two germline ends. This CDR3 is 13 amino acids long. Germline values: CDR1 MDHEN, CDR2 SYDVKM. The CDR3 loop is CASSLGGVYGYTF. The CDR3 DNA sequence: TGTGCCAGCAGTTTGGGAGGGGTCTATGGCTACACCTTC.

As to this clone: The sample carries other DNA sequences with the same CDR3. CDR3 coding DNA: TGCGCCAGCAGCTCACCGGGACAGGGGTCCCACGAGCAGTACTTC. It encodes CASSSPGQGSHEQYF. The rearrangement uses TRBV5-1 and TRBJ2-7; 10 positions match TRBD1. The CDR3 is made up of 15 amino acids. J gave up 5 bases and V 3 bases, and 8 bases lay outside the gene matches. CDR1 is SGHRS and CDR2 is YFSETQ in the germline V gene.

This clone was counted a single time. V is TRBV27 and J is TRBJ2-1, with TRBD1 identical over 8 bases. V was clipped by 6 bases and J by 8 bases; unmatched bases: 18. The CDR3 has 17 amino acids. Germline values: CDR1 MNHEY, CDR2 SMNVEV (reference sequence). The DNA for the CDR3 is TGTGCCAGCAGCATCGGGACAGGAGGGACCCGTGCCCATGAGCAGTTCTTC. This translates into CASSIGTGGTRAHEQFF.

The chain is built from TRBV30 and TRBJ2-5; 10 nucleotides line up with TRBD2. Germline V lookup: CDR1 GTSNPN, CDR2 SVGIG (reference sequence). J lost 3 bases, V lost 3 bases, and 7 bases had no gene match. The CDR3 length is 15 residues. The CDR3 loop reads CAWSRGLAGEETQYF. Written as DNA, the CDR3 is TGTGCCTGGAGCAGGGGGCTAGCGGGAGAAGAGACCCAGTACTTC.

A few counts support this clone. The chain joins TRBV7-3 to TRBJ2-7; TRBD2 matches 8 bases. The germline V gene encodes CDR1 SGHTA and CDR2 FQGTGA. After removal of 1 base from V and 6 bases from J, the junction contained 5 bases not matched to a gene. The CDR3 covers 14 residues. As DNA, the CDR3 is TGTGCCAGCAGCTTAAAGGGACTAGATTCCGAGCAGTACTTC. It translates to CASSLKGLDSEQYF.

DNA of the CDR3: TGTGCCAGTAGAGATAGCGGGACAAAGAACACCGGGGAGCTGTTTTTT. Protein sequence: CASRDSGTKNTGELFF. The chain links TRBV19 to TRBJ2-2, with 8 bases matching TRBD2. V lost 6 bases, J lost 1 base, and 7 bases stayed unmatched. The CDR3 sequence is 16 residues long. CDR1 and CDR2 from the germline V gene are LNHDA and SQIVND (reference sequence).

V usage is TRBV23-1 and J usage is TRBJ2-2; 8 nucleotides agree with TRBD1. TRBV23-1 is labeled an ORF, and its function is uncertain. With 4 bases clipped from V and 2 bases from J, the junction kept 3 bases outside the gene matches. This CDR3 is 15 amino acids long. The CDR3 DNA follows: TGCGCCAGCAGTCGGACAGGGAACAACACCGGGGAGCTGTTTTTT. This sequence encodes CASSRTGNNTGELFF.

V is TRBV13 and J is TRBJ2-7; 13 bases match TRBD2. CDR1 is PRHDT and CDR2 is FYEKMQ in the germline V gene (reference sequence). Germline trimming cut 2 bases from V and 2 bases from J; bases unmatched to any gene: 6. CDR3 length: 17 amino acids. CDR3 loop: CASSLRTSGSRAYEQYF. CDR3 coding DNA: TGTGCCAGCAGCTTAAGGACTAGCGGGAGCAGGGCCTACGAGCAGTACTTC.

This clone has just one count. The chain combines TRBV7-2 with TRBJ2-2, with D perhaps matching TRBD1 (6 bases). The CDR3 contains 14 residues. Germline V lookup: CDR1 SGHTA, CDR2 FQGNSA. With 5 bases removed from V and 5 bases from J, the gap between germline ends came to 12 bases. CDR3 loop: CASSQGQRTGELFF. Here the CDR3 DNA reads TGTGCCAGCAGCCAAGGACAGAGAACCGGGGAGCTGTTTTTT.

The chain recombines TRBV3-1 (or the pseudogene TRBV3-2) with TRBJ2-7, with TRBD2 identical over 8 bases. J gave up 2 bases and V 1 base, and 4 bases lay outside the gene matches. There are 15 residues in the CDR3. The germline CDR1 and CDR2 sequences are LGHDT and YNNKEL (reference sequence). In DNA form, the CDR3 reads TGTGCCAGCAGCCAAGGAAGCGGGAGTCCCTACGAGCAGTACTTC. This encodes CASSQGSGSPYEQYF.

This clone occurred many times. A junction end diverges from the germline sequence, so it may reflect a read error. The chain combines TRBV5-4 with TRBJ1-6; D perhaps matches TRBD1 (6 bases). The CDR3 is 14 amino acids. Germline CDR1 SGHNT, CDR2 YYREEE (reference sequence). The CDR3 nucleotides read TGTGCCAGCAGTTTGGACAGATATAATTCACCCCTCCACTTT. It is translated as CASSLDRYNSPLHF.

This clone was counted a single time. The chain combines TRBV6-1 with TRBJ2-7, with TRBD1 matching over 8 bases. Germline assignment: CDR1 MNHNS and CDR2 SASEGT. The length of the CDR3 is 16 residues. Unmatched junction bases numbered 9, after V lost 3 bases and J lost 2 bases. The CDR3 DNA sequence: TGTGCCAGCAGTGACCGATCCGGGACAGGACCCTACGAGCAGTACTTC. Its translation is CASSDRSGTGPYEQYF.

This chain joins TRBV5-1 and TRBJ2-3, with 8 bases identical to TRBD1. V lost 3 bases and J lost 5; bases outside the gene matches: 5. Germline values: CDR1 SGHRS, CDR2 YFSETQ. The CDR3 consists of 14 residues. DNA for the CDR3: TGCGCCAGCAGCTCCGGACAGGGAGTAGATACGCAGTATTTT. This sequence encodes CASSSGQGVDTQYF. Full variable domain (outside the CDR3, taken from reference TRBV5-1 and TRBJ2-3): KAGVTQTPRYLIKTRGQQVTLSCSPISGHRSVSWYQQTPGQGLQFLFEYFSETQRNKGNFPGRFSGRQFSNSRSEMNVSTLELGDSALYLCASSSGQGVDTQYFGPGTRLTVL.

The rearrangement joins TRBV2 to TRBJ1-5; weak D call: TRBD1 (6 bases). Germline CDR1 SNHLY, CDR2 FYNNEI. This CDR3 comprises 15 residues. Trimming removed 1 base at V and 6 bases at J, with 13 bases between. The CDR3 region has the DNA TGTGCCAGCAGTGAAGGCCTGGGGGCTAGTCAGCCCCAGCATTTT. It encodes CASSEGLGASQPQHF. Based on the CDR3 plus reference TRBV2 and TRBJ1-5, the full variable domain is EPEVTQTPSHQVTQMGQEVILRCVPISNHLYFYWYRQILGQKVEFLVSFYNNEISEKSEIFDDQFSVERPDGSNFTLKIRSTKLEDSAMYFCASSEGLGASQPQHFGDGTRLSIL.

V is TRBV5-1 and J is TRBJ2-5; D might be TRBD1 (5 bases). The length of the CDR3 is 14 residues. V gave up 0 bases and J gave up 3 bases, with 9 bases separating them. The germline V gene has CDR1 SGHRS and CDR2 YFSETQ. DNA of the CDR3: TGCGCCAGCAGCTTGGGACAGAGGAAAGAGACCCAGTACTTC. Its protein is CASSLGQRKETQYF.

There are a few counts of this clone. Here the CDR3 reads CASSLEGTGGEGEQFF. The CDR3 DNA sequence: TGCGCCAGCAGCTTGGAAGGGACAGGGGGTGAGGGTGAGCAGTTCTTC. The chain combines TRBV5-1 with TRBJ2-1, with TRBD1 identical over 11 bases. V shed 0 bases and J 9 bases; nucleotides not matched to a gene: 8. The germline V gene has CDR1 SGHRS and CDR2 YFSETQ. CDR3 length: 16 residues.

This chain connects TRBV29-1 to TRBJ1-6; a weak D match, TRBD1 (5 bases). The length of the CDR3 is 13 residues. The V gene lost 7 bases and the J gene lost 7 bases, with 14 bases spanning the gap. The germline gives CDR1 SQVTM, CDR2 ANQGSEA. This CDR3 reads CSAGAGGNSPLHF. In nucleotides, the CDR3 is TGCAGCGCCGGGGCGGGGGGAAATTCACCCCTCCACTTT.

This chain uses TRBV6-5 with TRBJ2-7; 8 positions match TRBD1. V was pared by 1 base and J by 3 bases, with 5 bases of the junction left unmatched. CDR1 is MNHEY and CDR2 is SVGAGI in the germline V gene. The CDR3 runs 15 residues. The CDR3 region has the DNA TGTGCCAGCAGTTACTTTGCAGGGGGCTTCTACGAGCAGTACTTC. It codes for CASSYFAGGFYEQYF.

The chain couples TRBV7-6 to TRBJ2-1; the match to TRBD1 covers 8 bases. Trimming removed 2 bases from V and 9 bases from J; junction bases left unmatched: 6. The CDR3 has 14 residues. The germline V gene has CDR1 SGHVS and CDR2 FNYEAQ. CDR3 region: CASSLMDRAVEQFF. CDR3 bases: TGTGCCAGCAGCTTAATGGACAGGGCGGTTGAGCAGTTCTTC.